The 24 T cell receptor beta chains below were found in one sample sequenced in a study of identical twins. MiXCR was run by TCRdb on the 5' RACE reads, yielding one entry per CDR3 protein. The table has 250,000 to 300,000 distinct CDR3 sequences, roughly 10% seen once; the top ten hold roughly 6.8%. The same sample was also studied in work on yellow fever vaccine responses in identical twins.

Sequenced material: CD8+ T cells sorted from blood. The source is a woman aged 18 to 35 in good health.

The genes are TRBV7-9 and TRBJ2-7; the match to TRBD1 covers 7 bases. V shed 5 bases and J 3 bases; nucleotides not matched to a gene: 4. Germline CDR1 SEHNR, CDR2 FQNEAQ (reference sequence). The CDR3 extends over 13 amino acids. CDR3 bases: TGTGCCAGCAGCCACACAGGGGTCTACGAGCAGTACTTC. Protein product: CASSHTGVYEQYF.

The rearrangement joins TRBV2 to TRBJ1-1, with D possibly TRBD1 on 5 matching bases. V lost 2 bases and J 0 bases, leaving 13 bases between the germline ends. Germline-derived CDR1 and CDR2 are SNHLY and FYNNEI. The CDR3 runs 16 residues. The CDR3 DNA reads TGTGCCAGCAGTGAACCAAGTACAGGAGTGAACACTGAAGCTTTCTTT. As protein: CASSEPSTGVNTEAFF.

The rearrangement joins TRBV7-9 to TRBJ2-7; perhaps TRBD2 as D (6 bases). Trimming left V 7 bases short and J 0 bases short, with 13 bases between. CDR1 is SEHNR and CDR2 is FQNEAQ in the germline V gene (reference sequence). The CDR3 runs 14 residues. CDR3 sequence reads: CASNLDGSSYEQYF. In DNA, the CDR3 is TGTGCCAGCAACCTGGACGGGAGCTCCTACGAGCAGTACTTC.

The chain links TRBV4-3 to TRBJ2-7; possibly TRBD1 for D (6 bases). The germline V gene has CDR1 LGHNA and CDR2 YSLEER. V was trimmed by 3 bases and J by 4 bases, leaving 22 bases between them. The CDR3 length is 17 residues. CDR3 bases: TGCGCCAGCAGCCAGACGTCCGGGACAAGGGAACGTTACGAGCAGTACTTC. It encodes CASSQTSGTRERYEQYF.

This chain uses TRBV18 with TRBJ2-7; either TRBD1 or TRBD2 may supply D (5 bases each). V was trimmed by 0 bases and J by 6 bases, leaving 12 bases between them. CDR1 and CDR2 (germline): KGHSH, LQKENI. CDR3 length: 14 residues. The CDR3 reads CASSPPGPRPEQYF. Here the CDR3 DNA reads TGTGCCAGCTCACCACCGGGACCCCGGCCCGAGCAGTACTTC. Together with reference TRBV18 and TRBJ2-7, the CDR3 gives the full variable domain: NAGVMQNPRHLVRRRGQEARLRCSPMKGHSHVYWYRQLPEEGLKFMVYLQKENIIDESGMPKERFSAEFPKEGPSILRIQQVVRGDSAAYFCASSPPGPRPEQYFGPGTRLTVT.

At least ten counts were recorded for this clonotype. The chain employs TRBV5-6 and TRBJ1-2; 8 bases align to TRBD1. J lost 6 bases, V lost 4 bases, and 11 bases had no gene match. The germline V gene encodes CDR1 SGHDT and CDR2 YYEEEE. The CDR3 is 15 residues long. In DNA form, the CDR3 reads TGTGCCAGCAGCGGACCGGGACAGGCTATTAATGGCTACACCTTC. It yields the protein CASSGPGQAINGYTF.

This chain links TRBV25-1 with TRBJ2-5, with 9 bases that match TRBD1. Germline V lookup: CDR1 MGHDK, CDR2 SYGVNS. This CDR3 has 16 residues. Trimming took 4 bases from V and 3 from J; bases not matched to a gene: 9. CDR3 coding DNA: TGTGCCAGCAGTGGCACCCACAGGGGGCTAGAAGAGACCCAGTACTTC. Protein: CASSGTHRGLEETQYF.

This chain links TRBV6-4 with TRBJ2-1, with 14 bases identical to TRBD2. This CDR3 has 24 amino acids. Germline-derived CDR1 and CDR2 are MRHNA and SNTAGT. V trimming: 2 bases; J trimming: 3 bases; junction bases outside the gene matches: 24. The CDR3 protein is CASSDPRGPLETSGRAWVYNEQFF. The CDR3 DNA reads TGTGCCAGCAGTGACCCCAGGGGGCCCCTGGAGACTAGCGGGAGGGCCTGGGTCTACAATGAGCAGTTCTTC.

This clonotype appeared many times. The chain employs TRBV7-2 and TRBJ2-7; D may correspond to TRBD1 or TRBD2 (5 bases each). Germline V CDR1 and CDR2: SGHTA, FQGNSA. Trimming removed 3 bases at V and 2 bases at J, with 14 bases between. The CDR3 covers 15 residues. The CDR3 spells CASSFSQGTPYEQYF. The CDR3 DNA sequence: TGTGCCAGCAGCTTTTCCCAAGGGACGCCCTACGAGCAGTACTTC.

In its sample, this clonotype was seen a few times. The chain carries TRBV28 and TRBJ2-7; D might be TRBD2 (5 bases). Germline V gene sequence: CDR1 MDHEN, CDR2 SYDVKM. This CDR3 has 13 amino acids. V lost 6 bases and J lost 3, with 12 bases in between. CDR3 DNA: TGTGCCAGCAGCACTATACGGGACTACGAGCAGTACTTC. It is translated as CASSTIRDYEQYF. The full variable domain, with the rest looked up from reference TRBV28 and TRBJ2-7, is DVKVTQSSRYLVKRTGEKVFLECVQDMDHENMFWYRQDPGLGLRLIYFSYDVKMKEKGDIPEGYSVSREKKERFSLILESASTNQTSMYLCASSTIRDYEQYFGPGTRLTVT.

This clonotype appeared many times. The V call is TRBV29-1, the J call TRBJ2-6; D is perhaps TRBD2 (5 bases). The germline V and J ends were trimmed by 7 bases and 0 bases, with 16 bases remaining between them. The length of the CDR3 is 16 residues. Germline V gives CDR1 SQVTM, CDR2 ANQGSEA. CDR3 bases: TGCAGCGCAGAGGGAATTCCCGACTCTGGGGCCAACGTCCTGACTTTC. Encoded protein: CSAEGIPDSGANVLTF. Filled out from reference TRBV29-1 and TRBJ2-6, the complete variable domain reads SAVISQKPSRDICQRGTSLTIQCQVDSQVTMMFWYRQQPGQSLTLIATANQGSEATYESGFVIDKFPISRPNLTFSTLTVSNMSPEDSSIYLCSAEGIPDSGANVLTFGAGSRLTVL.

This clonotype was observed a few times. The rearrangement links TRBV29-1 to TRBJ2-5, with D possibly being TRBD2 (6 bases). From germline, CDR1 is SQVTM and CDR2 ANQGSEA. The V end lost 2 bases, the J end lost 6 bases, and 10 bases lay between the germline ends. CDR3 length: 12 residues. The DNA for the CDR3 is TGCAGCGTTGAATTGGAGGGAAAGACCCAGTACTTC. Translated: CSVELEGKTQYF.

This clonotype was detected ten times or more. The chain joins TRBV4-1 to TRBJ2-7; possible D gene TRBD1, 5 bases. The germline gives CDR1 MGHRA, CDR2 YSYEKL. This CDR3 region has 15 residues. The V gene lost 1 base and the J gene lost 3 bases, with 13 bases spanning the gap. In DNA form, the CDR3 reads TGCGCCAGCAGCCAAGTAGTAACAGGTGGCTACGAGCAGTACTTC. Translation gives CASSQVVTGGYEQYF.

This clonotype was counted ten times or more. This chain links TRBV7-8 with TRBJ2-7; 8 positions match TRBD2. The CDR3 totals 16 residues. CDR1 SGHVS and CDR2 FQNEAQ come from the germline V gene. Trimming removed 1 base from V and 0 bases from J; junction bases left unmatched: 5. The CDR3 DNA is TGTGCCAGCAGCTTAGAGACCAGCGGGGGCTCCTACGAGCAGTACTTC. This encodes CASSLETSGGSYEQYF.

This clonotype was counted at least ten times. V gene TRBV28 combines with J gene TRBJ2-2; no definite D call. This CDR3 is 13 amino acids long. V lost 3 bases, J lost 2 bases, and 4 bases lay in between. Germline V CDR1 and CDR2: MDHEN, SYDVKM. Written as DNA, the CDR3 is TGTGCCAGCAGTTTGGTAAACACCGGGGAGCTGTTTTTT. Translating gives CASSLVNTGELFF. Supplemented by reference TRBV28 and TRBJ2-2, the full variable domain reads DVKVTQSSRYLVKRTGEKVFLECVQDMDHENMFWYRQDPGLGLRLIYFSYDVKMKEKGDIPEGYSVSREKKERFSLILESASTNQTSMYLCASSLVNTGELFFGEGSRLTVL.

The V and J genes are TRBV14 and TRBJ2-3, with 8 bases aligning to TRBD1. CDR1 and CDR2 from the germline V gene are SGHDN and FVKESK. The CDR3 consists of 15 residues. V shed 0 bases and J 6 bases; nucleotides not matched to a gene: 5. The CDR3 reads CASSQEGQGWDTQYF. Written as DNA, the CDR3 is TGTGCCAGCAGCCAAGAAGGACAGGGTTGGGATACGCAGTATTTT.

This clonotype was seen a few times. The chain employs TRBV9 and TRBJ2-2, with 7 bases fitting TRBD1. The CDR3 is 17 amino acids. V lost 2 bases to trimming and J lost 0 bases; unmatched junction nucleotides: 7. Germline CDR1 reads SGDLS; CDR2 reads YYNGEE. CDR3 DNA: TGTGCCAGCAGCGTCCATACCGGGACAGCGAACACCGGGGAGCTGTTTTTT. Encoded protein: CASSVHTGTANTGELFF. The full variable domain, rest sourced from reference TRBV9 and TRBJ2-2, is DSGVTQTPKHLITATGQRVTLRCSPRSGDLSVYWYQQSLDQGLQFLIQYYNGEERAKGNILERFSAQQFPDLHSELNLSSLELGDSALYFCASSVHTGTANTGELFFGEGSRLTVL.

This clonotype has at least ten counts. DNA of the CDR3: TGTGCCAGCAATACAGAGGTTACATACCATACCGAGCAGTTCTTC. It translates to CASNTEVTYHTEQFF. This chain connects TRBV7-6 to TRBJ2-1; D is undetermined. CDR1 is SGHVS and CDR2 is FNYEAQ in the germline V gene. This CDR3 is built from 15 residues. The germline V and J ends were trimmed by 7 bases and 10 bases, with 23 bases remaining between them.

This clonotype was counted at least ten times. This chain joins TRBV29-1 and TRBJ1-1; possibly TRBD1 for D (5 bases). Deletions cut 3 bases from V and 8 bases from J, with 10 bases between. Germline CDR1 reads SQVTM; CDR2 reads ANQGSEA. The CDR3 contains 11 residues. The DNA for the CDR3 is TGCAGCGTTGACAGGGCAGCAGAAGCTTTCTTT. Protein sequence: CSVDRAAEAFF.

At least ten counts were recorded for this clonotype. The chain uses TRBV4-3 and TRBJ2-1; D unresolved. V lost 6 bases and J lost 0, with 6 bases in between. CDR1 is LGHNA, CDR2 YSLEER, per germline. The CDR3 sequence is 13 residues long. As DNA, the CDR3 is TGCGCCAGCAGAGGAAGCTCCTACAATGAGCAGTTCTTC. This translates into CASRGSSYNEQFF.

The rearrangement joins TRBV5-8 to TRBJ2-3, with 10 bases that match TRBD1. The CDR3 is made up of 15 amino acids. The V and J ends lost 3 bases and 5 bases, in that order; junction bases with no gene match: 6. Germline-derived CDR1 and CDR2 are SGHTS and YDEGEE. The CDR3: CASSWGQGPGDTQYF. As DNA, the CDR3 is TGTGCCAGCAGCTGGGGACAGGGGCCGGGAGATACGCAGTATTTT.

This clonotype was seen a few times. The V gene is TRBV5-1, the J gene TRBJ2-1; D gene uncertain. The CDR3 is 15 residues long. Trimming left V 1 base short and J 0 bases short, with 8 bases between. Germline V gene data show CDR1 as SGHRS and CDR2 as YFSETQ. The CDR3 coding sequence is TGCGCCAGCAGCTTGAGCTCCTACTCCTACAATGAGCAGTTCTTC. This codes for CASSLSSYSYNEQFF.

The CDR3 DNA reads TGTGCCAGCAGTTTAAATGGGGGGGGGATAATGAATGAGCAGTTCTTC. Protein: CASSLNGGGIMNEQFF. The chain carries TRBV12-3 or TRBV12-4 and TRBJ2-1, with 7 bases lining up with TRBD2. The CDR3 totals 16 residues. Trimming took 2 bases from V and 7 from J; bases not matched to a gene: 11.

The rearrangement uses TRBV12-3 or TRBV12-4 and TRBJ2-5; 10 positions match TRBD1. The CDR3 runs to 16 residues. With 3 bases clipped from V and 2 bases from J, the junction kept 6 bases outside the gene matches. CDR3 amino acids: CASSFPGQGYQETQYF. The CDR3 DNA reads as TGTGCCAGCAGTTTTCCGGGACAGGGGTATCAAGAGACCCAGTACTTC.